This T cell receptor (beta chain) was profiled in a study of glioma-infiltrating T cells. Germline V CDR1 and CDR2: DFQATT, SNEGSKA (reference sequence). V lost 3 bases and J lost 3; bases outside the gene matches: 6. The CDR3 extends over 16 amino acids. The iRepertoire nested amplicon-rescue multiplex PCR amplified TCR alpha and beta CDR3s from RNA. TCRdb passed the multiplex PCR reads through MiXCR, listing each CDR3 protein once. Of 84,000 or so distinct CDR3 sequences in the sample, 20% to 25% were seen once. This receptor was obtained from a human donor with low-grade glioma or glioblastoma, undergoing nonglioma brain surgery, or in good health (not recorded which). J is TRBJ2-1 and V is TRBV20-1; 12 positions agree with TRBD2. The sequencing sample was made of glioma tissue, nonneoplastic brain tissue, or PBMCs (not recorded which). CDR3: CSARGTSGRDYNEQFF. The CDR3, as DNA: TGCAGTGCTAGGGGGACTAGCGGGCGGGACTACAATGAGCAGTTCTTC.